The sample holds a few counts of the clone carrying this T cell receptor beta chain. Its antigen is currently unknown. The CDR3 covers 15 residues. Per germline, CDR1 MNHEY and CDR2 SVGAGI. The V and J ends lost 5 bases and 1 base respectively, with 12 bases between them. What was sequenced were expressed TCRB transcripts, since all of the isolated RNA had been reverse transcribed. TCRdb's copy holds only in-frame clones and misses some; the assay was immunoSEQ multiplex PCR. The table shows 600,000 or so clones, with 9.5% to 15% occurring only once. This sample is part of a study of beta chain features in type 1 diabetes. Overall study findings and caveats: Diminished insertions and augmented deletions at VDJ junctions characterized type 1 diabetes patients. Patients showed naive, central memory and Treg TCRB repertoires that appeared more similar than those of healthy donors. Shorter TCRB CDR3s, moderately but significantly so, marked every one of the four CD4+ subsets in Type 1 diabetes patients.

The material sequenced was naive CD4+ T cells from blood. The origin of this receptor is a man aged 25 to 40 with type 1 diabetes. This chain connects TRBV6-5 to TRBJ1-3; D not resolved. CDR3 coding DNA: TGTGCCAGCAGTCGGGCCGGACTTTCTGGAAACACCATATATTTT. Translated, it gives CASSRAGLSGNTIYF.